These T cell receptor beta chains were read from a single sample in a study of molecular identifiers for immune sequencing clone quantification. MiXCR was run by TCRdb on the PCR reads, yielding one entry per CDR3 protein. The sample consists of 300,000 to 400,000 distinct CDR3 sequences, 20% to 25% of them appearing once. Sequenced material: naive CD8+ T cells from blood, with Jurkat cell RNA spiked in. These receptor sequences come from a human donor in good health. Some libraries in this study had Jurkat cell RNA spiked in. Each CDR3 is given with its conserved first and last residue.

13	TRBV20-1	TRBJ2-7	CSASGGGLYEQYF
13	TRBV9	TRBJ2-7	CASSPWPSYEQYF
12	TRBV25-1	TRBJ1-3	CASNWGQDTIYF
16	TRBV6-2/TRBV6-3	TRBJ2-3	CASRRLAGGRTDTQYF
16	TRBV10-3	TRBJ2-1	CAISDPSLSSYNEQFF
13	TRBV28	TRBJ2-5	CASIRRNQETQYF
14	TRBV12-5	TRBJ1-2	CASGPGQGIDGYTF
15	TRBV2	TRBJ2-3	CASSPSGGEADTQYF
16	TRBV20-1	TRBJ2-1	CSARVIAGSEGYEQFF
16	TRBV9	TRBJ2-3	CASSDRAVLTTDTQYF
14	TRBV19	TRBJ1-2	CASSAPQGYYGYTF
13	TRBV7-9	TRBJ1-1	CASSPDMNTEAFF
14	TRBV29-1	TRBJ2-1	CSVEGAGILHEQFF
14	TRBV7-9	TRBJ2-7	CASSLTGGMYEQYF
16	TRBV27	TRBJ2-3	CASSPLAVTSTDTQYF
16	TRBV9	TRBJ2-1	CASSVATRGPISEQFF
13	TRBV12-3/TRBV12-4	TRBJ2-5	CASTNGTEETQYF
14	TRBV7-2	TRBJ2-7	CASSLGDADYEQYF
15	TRBV20-1	TRBJ2-2	CSATERQTNTGELFF
15	TRBV5-1	TRBJ2-7	CASTPPGTGTGEQYF
17	TRBV7-2	TRBJ1-4	CASSRQHHRLSNEKLFF
13	TRBV20-1	TRBJ1-4	CSARPGGEEKLFF
18	TRBV20-1	TRBJ2-7	CSAREPKGGGQAPYEQYF
13	TRBV7-6	TRBJ2-7	CVSSLGGLYEQYF
15	TRBV5-4	TRBJ2-3	CASSLVLQGTDTQYF
15	TRBV19	TRBJ1-1	CASSPNWGTHTEAFF
16	TRBV7-9	TRBJ2-7	CASSHTTGLRTYEQYF
14	TRBV4-3	TRBJ2-7	CASSSSAGSYEQYF
15	TRBV5-4	TRBJ2-7	CATTTGGSRLYEQYF
11	TRBV7-9	TRBJ2-7	CASSLSGEQYF
14	TRBV24-1	TRBJ2-1	CATSAYRDIDEQFF
13	TRBV4-1	TRBJ2-5	CASSQDPFETQYF
12	TRBV12-3/TRBV12-4	TRBJ2-3	CASSQTGDTQYF
14	TRBV7-9	TRBJ1-1	CATTYDGGQTEAFF
17	TRBV28	TRBJ2-3	CASSGLRRESSTDTQYF
14	TRBV29-1	TRBJ1-1	CSVVEGGQGTEAFF
14	TRBV6-1	TRBJ2-3	CASSEFLDADTQYF
15	TRBV12-3/TRBV12-4	TRBJ2-4	CASGDRALAKNIQYF
17	TRBV20-1	TRBJ2-1	CSARDRRAAAVGYEQFF
15	TRBV14	TRBJ2-1	CASSQVAGLPNEQFF
17	TRBV6-2/TRBV6-3	TRBJ2-2	CASSYSLDRGNAGELFF
17	TRBV23-1	TRBJ2-5	CASSQYPGTGGWETQYF
14	TRBV9	TRBJ2-6	CASSAVSGANVLTF
11	TRBV5-1	TRBJ2-1	CASSWGLWQFF
16	TRBV9	TRBJ2-3	CASSVSAGLVPDTQYF
16	TRBV7-9	TRBJ2-5	CASSRPDRGDQETQYF
15	TRBV11-2	TRBJ2-7	CASSLAVIPTYEQYF
15	TRBV20-1	TRBJ1-5	CSAILDRVISQPQHF
15	TRBV4-3	TRBJ2-7	CASSQIWTGSYEQYF
13	TRBV3-1	TRBJ2-7	CASSHGHSYEQYF
17	TRBV27	TRBJ2-7	CASRTGTSGKSSYEQYF
15	TRBV5-5	TRBJ1-2	CASSLVGQGDYGYTF
18	TRBV4-3	TRBJ1-1	CASSQAAGQGASKTEAFF